The present entry profiles one TCR beta chain with its context. Germline V gives CDR1 DFQATT, CDR2 SNEGSKA (reference sequence). The CDR3 runs 13 residues. V lost 6 bases and J lost 8, with 19 bases in between. A Seattle source enrolled patients during active infection and followed them longitudinally. As handled by the study authors: Amplifying reference gene primers gave estimates of nucleated cell counts. TCRdb's table, derived via immunoSEQ multiplex PCR, lists solely in-frame clones and lacks some. For V, J and clone size, that table is used; D and trimming come from the DNA. In the table there are 220,000 or so clones, about 88% of which are singletons. This specimen comes from a study of blood T cell repertoires in COVID-19. Overall study: Acute and convalescent COVID-19 specimens originated in the United States, Italy and Spain. The analysed material was cDNA or gDNA that came from T cells, B-cell-depleted T cells, or PBMCs.

The chain carries TRBV20-1 and TRBJ1-2; D is uncertain. The sequence was collected from a woman in her forties or fifties with COVID-19, enrolled during active disease. The specimen sequenced was peripheral blood. The CDR3 is CSASPLGEGGYTF. CDR3 coding DNA: TGCAGTGCGAGTCCCTTGGGCGAGGGAGGCTACACCTTC.